Only one count was recorded for the clone carrying this T cell receptor beta chain. Its antigen is unknown. Mismatch with germline at one junction end may stem from a read error. The data are from a study of blood T cells in healthy people across ages. Study details: Capture via template switching afforded approximately one barcoded beta molecule per two T cells.

Overall study findings and caveats: Both naive CD4+ cell counts and diversity were greater in long-lived donors than in aged donors. A roughly linear fall in TCR beta diversity per million T cells was seen with increasing age.

Germline V gene data show CDR1 as SGHTA and CDR2 as FQGNSA. This CDR3 comprises 16 residues. The second PCR ran about 6 to 11 cycles with a sample-barcoded 5' primer and J-beta primers. MiXCR, run by TCRdb on the 5' RACE reads, gives a single entry per CDR3 protein. The table includes around 800,000 distinct CDR3 sequences, more than 35% detected once. This TCR came from a man older than 75 in good health. Material: blood. V is TRBV7-2 and J is TRBJ1-2; a weak D match, TRBD1 (5 bases). For the CDR3, the DNA is TGTGCCAGCAGCTTACAGACGGGACCTTCTAACTATGGCTGCACCTTC. Encoded protein: CASSLQTGPSNYGCTF.